This T cell receptor beta chain was recovered during a study of CD8+ T cells in alopecia areata. For the study at large: The drug, oral tofacitinib, was given to treated patients at 5 to 10 mg twice daily. Tofacitinib was given for 6 to 18 months, then stopped for 6 months.

The sorting of PBMCs gave CD4+ and CD8+ T cells. Reverse transcription of extracted RNA yielded cDNA, which provided the sequencing template. Using immunoSEQ multiplex PCR, the repertoire was profiled, and TCRdb retains in-frame clones only, with some absent. The data show roughly 150,000 clones, over 70% seen once. The germline V and J ends were trimmed by 2 bases and 2 bases, with 6 bases remaining between them. The CDR3 is 14 amino acids. Germline loops: CDR1 MNHEY, CDR2 SVGAGI. The chain employs TRBV6-5 and TRBJ2-2; no definite D call. The sample consisted of CD8+ T cells sorted from blood, taken at week 0. The clonotype comes from a human donor with alopecia areata. The CDR3 DNA reads TGTGCCAGCAGTTACGGGAAAAACACCGGGGAGCTGTTTTTT. It specifies CASSYGKNTGELFF.